The entry that follows covers one T cell receptor beta chain sequence. Its target is not known. CDR1 is MGHDK, CDR2 SYGVNS, per germline. This CDR3 spans 13 amino acids. V lost 6 bases, J lost 2 bases, and 10 bases lay in between. Sequenced by immunoSEQ multiplex PCR; TCRdb stores in-frame clones only, minus some. The sample contains over 45,000 clones, approximately 88% of which appear only once. The record originates from a study of cytomegalovirus exposure and HLA in healthy donors. Overall study findings and caveats: As confirmed in vitro, a few CMV-associated chains were specific for CMV antigens.

The chain recombines TRBV25-1 with TRBJ2-5; D possibly corresponds to TRBD2 (7 bases). This clonotype was sampled from a woman aged 25-40 years in good health and CMV-seronegative. Sequencing used PBMCs. The CDR3 region is CASRRGGQETQYF. The CDR3 DNA is TGTGCCAGCAGAAGGGGGGGTCAAGAGACCCAGTACTTC.